The sequence of this TCR beta chain was determined in a study of immune characterization of retroperitoneal liposarcoma. Germline V lookup: CDR1 SGHTA, CDR2 FQGNSA. Trimming left V 3 bases short and J 2 bases short, with 22 bases between. The CDR3 runs 18 residues. TCRdb ran MiXCR on the PCR reads and lists one entry per CDR3 protein. Counted here are a few thousand distinct CDR3 sequences, 49% occurring once; the ten biggest clones make up roughly 60%. The V call is TRBV7-2, the J call TRBJ2-5; possible D gene TRBD2, 6 bases. Sequenced sample: tumor tissue. This sequence was found in a female donor with retroperitoneal liposarcoma. CDR3 in amino acids: CASSFSFWRAAVQETQYF. In DNA form, the CDR3 reads TGTGCCAGCAGCTTCTCGTTCTGGAGGGCAGCAGTACAAGAGACCCAGTACTTC. Using reference TRBV7-2 and TRBJ2-5 for the parts outside the CDR3, the full variable domain is GAGVSQSPSNKVTEKGKDVELRCDPISGHTALYWYRQSLGQGLEFLIYFQGNSAPDKSGLPSDRFSAERTGGSVSTLTIQRTQQEDSAVYLCASSFSFWRAAVQETQYFGPGTRLLVL.